These 17 T cell receptor beta chains share one sample of origin, sequenced in a study of blood T cell repertoires in COVID-19. TCRdb keeps only in-frame clones here, not all; method: immunoSEQ multiplex PCR. The sample lists 290,000 or so clones; roughly nine tenths were seen once. Sample: peripheral blood. Receptor source: a woman aged 25 to 45 with COVID-19, enrolled during active disease.

As to this clone: Other nucleotide sequences from this sample produce the same CDR3. CDR3 in amino acids: CASSSSSYEQYF. The DNA for the CDR3 is TGTGCCAGCAGCTCTAGCTCCTACGAGCAGTACTTC. The V call is TRBV7-9, the J call TRBJ2-7; D not certain. Germline lookup yields CDR1 SEHNR and CDR2 FQNEAQ (reference sequence). This CDR3 is built from 12 residues. Trimming left V 4 bases short and J 0 bases short, with 4 bases between. The whole variable domain, filled in from reference TRBV7-9 and TRBJ2-7, reads DTGVSQNPRHKITKRGQNVTFRCDPISEHNRLYWYRQTLGQGPEFLTYFQNEAQLEKSRLLSDRFSAERPKGSFSTLEIQRTEQGDSAMYLCASSSSSYEQYFGPGTRLTVT.

The chain couples TRBV14 to TRBJ2-1, with 9 bases aligning to TRBD1. Germline assignment: CDR1 SGHDN and CDR2 FVKESK. J gave up 6 bases and V 7 bases, and 10 bases lay outside the gene matches. CDR3 length: 15 amino acids. CDR3 region: CASTPLGTGINEQFF. The DNA for the CDR3 is TGTGCCAGCACTCCCCTCGGGACAGGGATCAATGAGCAGTTCTTC.

This clone occurred a few times. The chain couples TRBV10-2 to TRBJ1-5; D unclear. This CDR3 has 16 amino acids. The germline V gene encodes CDR1 WSHSY and CDR2 SAAADI. V gave up 4 bases and J gave up 1 base, with 14 bases separating them. The DNA of the CDR3 is TGCGCCAGCAGTGTCAGCGGCAGGTTAAGCAATCAGCCCCAGCATTTT. This sequence encodes CASSVSGRLSNQPQHF.

The chain recombines TRBV5-3 with TRBJ1-5; D might be TRBD1 (5 bases). TRBV5-3 is classed as an ORF, of uncertain function. Deletions cut 10 bases from V and 1 base from J, with 18 bases between. This CDR3 has 15 amino acids. The DNA for the CDR3 is TGTGCCGGCAGGGATTGGGGCGTGAGCAATCAGCCCCAGCATTTT. Protein sequence: CAGRDWGVSNQPQHF.

This clone was observed once. The rearrangement links TRBV4-1 to TRBJ1-1; D gene ambiguous. This CDR3 is 14 amino acids long. Trimming took off 2 bases at V and 4 bases at J, with 11 bases between the two ends. Germline assignment: CDR1 MGHRA and CDR2 YSYEKL. This CDR3 reads CASSQFEVGTEAFF. DNA of the CDR3: TGCGCCAGCAGCCAATTCGAGGTAGGCACTGAAGCTTTCTTT.

The chain has TRBV25-1 and TRBJ1-4; TRBD1 matches at 7 bases. The length of the CDR3 is 17 residues. Germline trimming cut 3 bases from V and 8 bases from J; bases unmatched to any gene: 15. The germline CDR1 and CDR2 sequences are MGHDK and SYGVNS. The CDR3 protein is CASSDHRTGLRKEKLFF. Here the CDR3 DNA reads TGTGCCAGCAGTGACCACCGGACAGGCCTAAGGAAGGAAAAACTGTTTTTT.

The genes are TRBV25-1 and TRBJ1-4; D call uncertain. Per germline, CDR1 MGHDK and CDR2 SYGVNS. CDR3 length: 16 residues. Trimming pared 3 bases from V and 3 bases from J, leaving 14 bases between. The CDR3 protein is CASSDPGVWANEKLFF. The CDR3 DNA reads TGTGCCAGCAGTGATCCCGGGGTTTGGGCTAATGAAAAACTGTTTTTT.

This sequence joins TRBV18 and TRBJ1-4; TRBD1 might be the D (5 bases). Germline CDR1 is KGHSH and CDR2 is LQKENI. The CDR3 spans 16 residues. V dropped 1 base and J dropped 3 bases, with 12 bases sitting between them. The CDR3: CASSPRWGEANEKLFF. The CDR3 DNA sequence: TGTGCCAGCTCACCACGATGGGGCGAGGCTAATGAAAAACTGTTTTTT.

The chain uses TRBV19 and TRBJ1-1; D is ambiguous. The germline CDR1 and CDR2 sequences are LNHDA and SQIVND (reference sequence). The CDR3 is 13 residues long. V dropped 6 bases and J dropped 0 bases, with 8 bases sitting between them. This CDR3 reads CASSRTLNTEAFF. The CDR3 coding sequence is TGTGCCAGTAGCCGCACACTGAACACTGAAGCTTTCTTT.

The V and J genes are TRBV10-3 and TRBJ2-5, with a tentative D call TRBD2 (5 bases). Germline-derived CDR1 and CDR2 are ENHRY and SYGVKD. This CDR3 comprises 17 residues. Between the trimmed V and J ends, which lost 3 bases and 5 bases, there was a span of 22 bases. CDR3 region: CAISEIGKSGLGETQYF. DNA for the CDR3: TGTGCCATCAGTGAAATCGGAAAGTCAGGACTTGGGGAGACCCAGTACTTC.

The chain joins TRBV7-9 to TRBJ2-4; 14 bases agree with TRBD2. The germline gives CDR1 SEHNR, CDR2 FQNEAQ (reference sequence). The V segment lost 5 bases and the J segment 0 bases; nucleotides outside the gene matches: 6. The CDR3 sequence is 18 residues long. The DNA of the CDR3 is TGTGCCAGCAGCCCGACTAGCGGGAGGGCCCGAGCCAAAAACATTCAGTACTTC. It codes for CASSPTSGRARAKNIQYF.

The rearrangement uses TRBV28 and TRBJ1-5, with 7 bases fitting TRBD1. The CDR3 has 15 residues. CDR1 is MDHEN and CDR2 is SYDVKM in the germline V gene. With V trimmed by 2 bases and J by 7 bases, 8 bases remained unmatched. The CDR3 DNA follows: TGTGCCAGCAGTTTAAAACAGGGGCATAACCAGCCCCAGCATTTT. This codes for CASSLKQGHNQPQHF.

V gene TRBV6-2 or TRBV6-3 combines with J gene TRBJ2-7; D is uncertain. CDR3 length: 15 residues. Germline assignment: CDR1 MNHEY and CDR2 SVGEGT. The V and J ends lost 3 bases and 2 bases respectively, with 14 bases between them. The chain's CDR3 is CASSYFPTATYEQYF. CDR3 sequence (DNA): TGTGCCAGCAGTTATTTTCCCACAGCAACCTACGAGCAGTACTTC.

V and J are TRBV3-1 (or the pseudogene TRBV3-2) and TRBJ1-5, with D hard to call. The CDR3 runs 14 residues. Germline V lookup: CDR1 LGHDT, CDR2 YNNKEL (reference sequence). The V end was cut by 4 bases, the J end by 0 bases, with 7 bases between. CDR3 in DNA: TGTGCCAGCAGCCCCCACAATAGCAATCAGCCCCAGCATTTT. Residues: CASSPHNSNQPQHF.

Concerning this clone itself: The same CDR3 arises from other DNA sequences in this sample as well. This chain joins TRBV5-4 and TRBJ1-1, with D possibly TRBD1 on 6 matching bases. Per germline, CDR1 SGHNT and CDR2 YYREEE (reference sequence). CDR3 length: 13 amino acids. Trimming cost V 0 bases and J 4 bases, with 7 bases left between them. The CDR3 DNA follows: TGTGCCAGCAGCTTGGGAGGGGGCACTGAAGCTTTCTTT. It encodes CASSLGGGTEAFF. The entire variable domain, with the rest obtained from reference TRBV5-4 and TRBJ1-1, is as follows: ETGVTQSPTHLIKTRGQQVTLRCSSQSGHNTVSWYQQALGQGPQFIFQYYREEENGRGNFPPRFSGLQFPNYSSELNVNALELDDSALYLCASSLGGGTEAFFGQGTRLTVV.

The CDR3 is CASSARAESTDTQYF. The CDR3 DNA sequence: TGTGCCAGCAGCGCTCGAGCTGAGAGCACAGATACGCAGTATTTT. This sequence joins TRBV11-3 and TRBJ2-3, with D unresolved. The CDR3 is made up of 15 amino acids. V lost 5 bases and J 0 bases, leaving 12 bases between the germline ends. Germline CDR1 reads SGHNT; CDR2 reads YENEEA.

The chain's CDR3 is CASSLVQGNYETQYF. CDR3 bases: TGTGCCAGCAGTTTGGTGCAGGGGAATTACGAGACCCAGTACTTC. The chain uses TRBV27 and TRBJ2-5, with a weak D call TRBD1 (6 bases). Per germline, CDR1 MNHEY and CDR2 SMNVEV (reference sequence). The CDR3 length is 15 residues. V lost 3 bases to trimming and J lost 5 bases, with 16 bases between them.